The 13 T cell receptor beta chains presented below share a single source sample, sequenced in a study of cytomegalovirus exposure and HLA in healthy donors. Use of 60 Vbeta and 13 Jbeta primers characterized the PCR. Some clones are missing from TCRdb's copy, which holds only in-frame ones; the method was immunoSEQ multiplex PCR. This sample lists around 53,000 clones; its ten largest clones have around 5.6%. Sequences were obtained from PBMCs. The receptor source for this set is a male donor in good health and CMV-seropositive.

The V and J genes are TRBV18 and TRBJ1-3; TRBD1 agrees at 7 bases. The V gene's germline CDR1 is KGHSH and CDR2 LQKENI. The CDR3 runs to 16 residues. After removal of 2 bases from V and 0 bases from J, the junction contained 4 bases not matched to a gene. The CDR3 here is CASSPVGQISGNTIYF. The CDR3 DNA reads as TGTGCCAGCTCACCAGTGGGACAGATCTCTGGAAACACCATATATTTT.

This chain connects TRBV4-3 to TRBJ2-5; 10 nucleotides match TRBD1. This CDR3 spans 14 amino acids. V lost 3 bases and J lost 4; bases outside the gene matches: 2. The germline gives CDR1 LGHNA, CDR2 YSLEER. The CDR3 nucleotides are TGCGCCAGCAGCCAGGGACAGGGGCGAGAGACCCAGTACTTC. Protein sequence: CASSQGQGRETQYF.

The CDR3 bases are TGTGCCAGCAGCTTAACTAGCGGGGGTTACTACAATGAGCAGTTCTTC. As protein: CASSLTSGGYYNEQFF. This chain joins TRBV11-2 and TRBJ2-1, with 11 nucleotides matching TRBD2. Germline assignment: CDR1 SGHAT and CDR2 FQNNGV. The V gene end was trimmed by 2 bases and the J gene end by 3 bases; junction bases not matched to a gene: 3. The CDR3 totals 16 residues. Based on the CDR3 plus reference TRBV11-2 and TRBJ2-1, the full variable domain is EAGVAQSPRYKIIEKRQSVAFWCNPISGHATLYWYQQILGQGPKLLIQFQNNGVVDDSQLPKDRFSAERLKGVDSTLKIQPAKLEDSAVYLCASSLTSGGYYNEQFFGPGTRLTVL.

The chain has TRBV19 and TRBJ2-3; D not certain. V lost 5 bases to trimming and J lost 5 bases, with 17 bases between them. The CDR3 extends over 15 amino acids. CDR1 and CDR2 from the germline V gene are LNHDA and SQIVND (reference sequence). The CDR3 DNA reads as TGTGCCAGTAGTGTCTCGGTACCCCGTCAAGATACGCAGTATTTT. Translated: CASSVSVPRQDTQYF.

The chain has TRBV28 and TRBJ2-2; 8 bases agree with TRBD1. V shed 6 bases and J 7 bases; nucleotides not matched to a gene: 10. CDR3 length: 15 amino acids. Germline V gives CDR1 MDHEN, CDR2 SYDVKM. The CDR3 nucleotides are TGTGCCAGCAGGGGGACAGGCTGGGTTGACGGGGAGCTGTTTTTT. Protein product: CASRGTGWVDGELFF.

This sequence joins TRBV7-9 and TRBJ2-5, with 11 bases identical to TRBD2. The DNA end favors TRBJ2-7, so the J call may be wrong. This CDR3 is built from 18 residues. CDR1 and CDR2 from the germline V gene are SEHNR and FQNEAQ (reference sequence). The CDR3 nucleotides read TGTGCCAGCAGTCTTCGACTAGCGGGGTCTGGTCCCACCTACGAGCAGTACTTC. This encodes CASSLRLAGSGPTYEQYF.

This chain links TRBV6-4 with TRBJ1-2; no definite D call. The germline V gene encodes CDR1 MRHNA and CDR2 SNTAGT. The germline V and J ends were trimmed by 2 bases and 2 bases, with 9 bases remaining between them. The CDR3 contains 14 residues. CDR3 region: CASSDHGGNYGYTF. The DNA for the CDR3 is TGTGCCAGCAGTGACCATGGCGGGAACTATGGCTACACCTTC.

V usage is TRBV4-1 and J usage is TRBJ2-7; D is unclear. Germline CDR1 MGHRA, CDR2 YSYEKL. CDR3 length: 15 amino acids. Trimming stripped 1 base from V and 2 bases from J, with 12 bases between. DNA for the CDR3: TGCGCCAGCAGCCAAGCTGCAGTATCAACCTACGAGCAGTACTTC. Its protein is CASSQAAVSTYEQYF.

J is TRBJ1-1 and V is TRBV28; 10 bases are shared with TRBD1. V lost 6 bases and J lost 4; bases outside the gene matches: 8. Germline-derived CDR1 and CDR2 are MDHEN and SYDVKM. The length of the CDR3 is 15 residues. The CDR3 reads CASRPHGQGGTEAFF. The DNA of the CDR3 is TGTGCCAGCAGGCCGCACGGACAGGGGGGCACTGAAGCTTTCTTT.

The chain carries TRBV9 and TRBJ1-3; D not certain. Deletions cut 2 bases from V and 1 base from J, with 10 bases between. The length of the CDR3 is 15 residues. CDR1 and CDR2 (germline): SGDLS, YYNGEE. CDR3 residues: CASSVEVGSGNTIYF. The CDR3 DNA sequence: TGTGCCAGCAGCGTCGAGGTGGGTTCTGGAAACACCATATATTTT.

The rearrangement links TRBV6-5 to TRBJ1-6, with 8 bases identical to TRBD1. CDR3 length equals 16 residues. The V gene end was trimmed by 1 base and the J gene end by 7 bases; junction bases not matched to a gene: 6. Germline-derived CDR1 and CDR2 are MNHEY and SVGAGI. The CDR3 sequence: CASSYFLGQDNSPLHF. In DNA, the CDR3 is TGTGCCAGCAGTTACTTCTTGGGACAGGACAATTCACCCCTCCACTTT.

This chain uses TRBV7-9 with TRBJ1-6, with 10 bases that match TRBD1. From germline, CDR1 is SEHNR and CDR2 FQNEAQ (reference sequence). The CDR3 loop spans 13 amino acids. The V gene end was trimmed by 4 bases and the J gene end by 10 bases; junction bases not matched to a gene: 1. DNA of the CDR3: TGTGCCAGCAGCTCGGACAGGGGGTCACCCCTCCACTTT. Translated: CASSSDRGSPLHF.

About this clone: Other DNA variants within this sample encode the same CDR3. CDR3 sequence (DNA): TGTGCCAGTAGTCAGGGACAGCATAGCAATCAGCCCCAGCATTTT. Its protein product is CASSQGQHSNQPQHF. This chain connects TRBV19 to TRBJ1-5; 7 nucleotides agree with TRBD1. This CDR3 region has 15 residues. CDR1 LNHDA and CDR2 SQIVND come from the germline V gene (reference sequence). V gave up 5 bases and J gave up 0 bases; unmatched junction bases: 4.